This note documents a single T cell receptor beta chain sequence. Patients who underwent sequencing had shown CD8+CD57+ cell expansion by flow cytometry. TCR beta VDJ and CDR3 profiling used genomic DNA as template. TCRdb reprocessed the reads via MiXCR and lists one record per CDR3 protein. The repertoire holds 150,000 to 200,000 distinct CDR3 sequences, with around half as singletons. These data come from a study of CD8+CD57+ T cells in acquired aplastic anemia. Germline trimming cut 4 bases from V and 6 bases from J; bases unmatched to any gene: 11. In germline, CDR1 is MNHEY, CDR2 SMNVEV (reference sequence). This CDR3 is 17 amino acids long.

The sequence derives from a human donor with aplastic anemia. This sequence joins TRBV27 and TRBJ2-1, with 11 bases identical to TRBD1. Sequenced: sorted CD4+, CD8+, or CD8+CD57+ T cells (not recorded which) from PBMCs. CDR3 sequence reads: CASSSPAWTGGPNEQFF. As DNA, the CDR3 is TGTGCCAGCAGTTCCCCTGCGTGGACAGGGGGCCCCAATGAGCAGTTCTTC.